These T cell receptor beta chains were read from a single sample in a study of cytomegalovirus exposure and HLA in healthy donors. Sequenced by immunoSEQ multiplex PCR; TCRdb stores in-frame clones only, minus some. The data contain about 130,000 clones, approximately 87% of them singletons. Material: PBMCs. These receptor sequences come from a middle-aged man in good health and CMV-seronegative. The CDR3 runs from the conserved cysteine through the conserved F or W. The order of the fields is CDR3 DNA, CDR3 protein, V gene, D gene, clone size, J gene. The D gene is left open where the match is weak. Where a row states a size, it is once, few, many or the class of an expanded clone; other rows omit it.

cdr3_nt: TGTGCCAGCAGCGTGACAGGGGACTACGAGCAGTACTTC
cdr3_aa: CASSVTGDYEQYF
v_call: TRBV5-5
d_call: TRBD1
clone_size: .
j_call: TRBJ2-7

cdr3_nt: TGTGCCAGCAGCTTGGATAGGGGTGGCTACACCTTC
cdr3_aa: CASSLDRGGYTF
v_call: TRBV5-6
d_call: .
clone_size: once
j_call: TRBJ1-2

cdr3_nt: TGTGCCAGCAGCTTGGTCCCGGGTGACGACTATGGCTACACCTTC
cdr3_aa: CASSLVPGDDYGYTF
v_call: TRBV5-5
d_call: .
clone_size: .
j_call: TRBJ1-2

cdr3_nt: TGTGCCAGCAGTTTACAGGGGACAGGTGATCCGCAGTATTTT
cdr3_aa: CASSLQGTGDPQYF
v_call: TRBV27
d_call: TRBD1
clone_size: .
j_call: TRBJ2-3

cdr3_nt: TGCAGCGTAAGCTACCAACATCCGGGACAAAGGGGGTACAATGAGCAGTTCTTC
cdr3_aa: CSVSYQHPGQRGYNEQFF
v_call: TRBV29-1
d_call: .
clone_size: .
j_call: TRBJ2-1

cdr3_nt: TGCGCCAGCAGCCAAGCACCAGGGGACGGTCAAAACCTCTACACTGAAGCTTTCTTT
cdr3_aa: CASSQAPGDGQNLYTEAFF
v_call: TRBV4-1
d_call: .
clone_size: .
j_call: TRBJ1-1

cdr3_nt: TGTGCCAGCAGTCCGTCCTTCAGGGAAGACCCCTACGAGCAGTACTTC
cdr3_aa: CASSPSFREDPYEQYF
v_call: TRBV28
d_call: .
clone_size: .
j_call: TRBJ2-7

cdr3_nt: TGTGCCAGCAGCCCCCAGGGAGGGGACTATGGCTACACCTTC
cdr3_aa: CASSPQGGDYGYTF
v_call: TRBV6-6
d_call: .
clone_size: once
j_call: TRBJ1-2

cdr3_nt: TGCGCCAGCAGCTTCGGGGGGAGCTCCTACAATGAGCAGTTCTTC
cdr3_aa: CASSFGGSSYNEQFF
v_call: TRBV5-1
d_call: TRBD2
clone_size: .
j_call: TRBJ2-1

cdr3_nt: TGCGCCAGCAGCCCAGGGACAGTCGACTACGAGCAGTACTTC
cdr3_aa: CASSPGTVDYEQYF
v_call: TRBV4-1
d_call: TRBD1
clone_size: .
j_call: TRBJ2-7

cdr3_nt: TGCGCCAGCAGCCAGGGGGCTCATGGCTGGGGTTCCTACGAGCAGTACTTC
cdr3_aa: CASSQGAHGWGSYEQYF
v_call: TRBV4-3
d_call: .
clone_size: .
j_call: TRBJ2-7

cdr3_nt: TGTGCCAGCAGCGTAGGGGAGGGGGGGATCACCTACGAGCAGTACTTC
cdr3_aa: CASSVGEGGITYEQYF
v_call: TRBV9
d_call: .
clone_size: .
j_call: TRBJ2-7

cdr3_nt: TGTGCCAGCAGCCTGACTGGCTACGAGCAGTACTTC
cdr3_aa: CASSLTGYEQYF
v_call: TRBV7-2
d_call: .
clone_size: once
j_call: TRBJ2-7

cdr3_nt: TGTGCCAGCAGCCCATCCGGGGGGGAAATTTCCTACGAGCAGTACTTC
cdr3_aa: CASSPSGGEISYEQYF
v_call: TRBV27
d_call: TRBD2
clone_size: .
j_call: TRBJ2-7

cdr3_nt: TGTGCCAGCGGTTTAGACACCGGGGAGCTGTTTTTT
cdr3_aa: CASGLDTGELFF
v_call: TRBV2
d_call: .
clone_size: .
j_call: TRBJ2-2

cdr3_nt: TGTGCCAGCAGCGTCCAGGGGGCGCCCGGGGAGCTGTTTTTT
cdr3_aa: CASSVQGAPGELFF
v_call: TRBV9
d_call: TRBD1
clone_size: .
j_call: TRBJ2-2

cdr3_nt: TGCGCCAGCAGCTACGGGACACCTCAAGAGACCCAGTACTTC
cdr3_aa: CASSYGTPQETQYF
v_call: TRBV5-1
d_call: .
clone_size: .
j_call: TRBJ2-5

cdr3_nt: TGCGCCAGCAGCTACAGGGGGGAGAACACTGAAGCTTTCTTT
cdr3_aa: CASSYRGENTEAFF
v_call: TRBV5-1
d_call: TRBD1
clone_size: .
j_call: TRBJ1-1

cdr3_nt: TGTGCCAGCAGCGTAGCGGCTAGCGGATCTAGCACAGATACGCAGTATTTT
cdr3_aa: CASSVAASGSSTDTQYF
v_call: TRBV9
d_call: TRBD2
clone_size: .
j_call: TRBJ2-3

cdr3_nt: TGCGCCAGCAGCCAAGAGGCTAGCGGGATCTCCTACAATGAGCAGTTCTTC
cdr3_aa: CASSQEASGISYNEQFF
v_call: TRBV4-3
d_call: TRBD2
clone_size: .
j_call: TRBJ2-1

cdr3_nt: TGTGCCAGCAGCTTAGACGGGTCAAGGGGAAACGAAAAACTGTTTTTT
cdr3_aa: CASSLDGSRGNEKLFF
v_call: TRBV7-9
d_call: .
clone_size: .
j_call: TRBJ1-4

cdr3_nt: TGTGCCAGCAGTTTAAGGACAGGCCTAACTATGGTAGGCTACACCTTC
cdr3_aa: CASSLRTGLTMVGYTF
v_call: TRBV7-2
d_call: TRBD1
clone_size: .
j_call: TRBJ1-2

cdr3_nt: TGCGCCAGCAGTCGAACAGGGTTGGGAGTTGAAGCTTTCTTT
cdr3_aa: CASSRTGLGVEAFF
v_call: TRBV4-3
d_call: .
clone_size: .
j_call: TRBJ1-1

cdr3_nt: TGTGCCAGCAGTTTCCGACCCACAGCGGCCGGGGAGCTGTTTTTT
cdr3_aa: CASSFRPTAAGELFF
v_call: TRBV27
d_call: .
clone_size: .
j_call: TRBJ2-2

cdr3_nt: TGTGCCATCAGCCAACAGGGAAACTATGGCTACACCTTC
cdr3_aa: CAISQQGNYGYTF
v_call: TRBV10-3
d_call: .
clone_size: .
j_call: TRBJ1-2

cdr3_nt: TGTGCCAGTGCGGGGGTTAATGAAAAACTGTTTTTT
cdr3_aa: CASAGVNEKLFF
v_call: TRBV11-2
d_call: .
clone_size: .
j_call: TRBJ1-4

cdr3_nt: TGTGCCAGCAGCTTGGCGGGGGGTTTGGACACTGAAGCTTTCTTT
cdr3_aa: CASSLAGGLDTEAFF
v_call: TRBV5-6
d_call: .
clone_size: .
j_call: TRBJ1-1

cdr3_nt: TGTGCCTGGAGTGTACCTCCAGGACTAGCGGGATGGGGGGAGCTGTTTTTT
cdr3_aa: CAWSVPPGLAGWGELFF
v_call: TRBV30
d_call: TRBD2
clone_size: .
j_call: TRBJ2-2

cdr3_nt: TGTGCCCTCCAAGGGGTATCATTTTCACCCCTCCACTTT
cdr3_aa: CALQGVSFSPLHF
v_call: TRBV30
d_call: .
clone_size: .
j_call: TRBJ1-6

cdr3_nt: TGTGCCAGCAACGGGGTACCAAGCTCCTACAATGAGCAGTTCTTC
cdr3_aa: CASNGVPSSYNEQFF
v_call: TRBV6-5
d_call: .
clone_size: .
j_call: TRBJ2-1

cdr3_nt: TGTGCCAGCAGTGACAGGGGTTCGGACACTGAAGCTTTCTTT
cdr3_aa: CASSDRGSDTEAFF
v_call: TRBV2
d_call: .
clone_size: .
j_call: TRBJ1-1

cdr3_nt: TGTGCCAGCAGACGCCAGTACCATGAAAAACTGTTTTTT
cdr3_aa: CASRRQYHEKLFF
v_call: TRBV6-5
d_call: .
clone_size: .
j_call: TRBJ1-4

cdr3_nt: TGTGCCAGCAGTTACAGGACAGGGGGACCCTACGAGCAGTACTTC
cdr3_aa: CASSYRTGGPYEQYF
v_call: TRBV6-5
d_call: TRBD1
clone_size: .
j_call: TRBJ2-7

cdr3_nt: TGTGCCAGCAGCCCTTCCGGGGCGGGAGGGGTCAATGAGCAGTTCTTC
cdr3_aa: CASSPSGAGGVNEQFF
v_call: TRBV7-3
d_call: TRBD2
clone_size: .
j_call: TRBJ2-1

cdr3_nt: TGTGCCAGCAGATGGACAGGGGGCATCTACGAGCAGTACTTC
cdr3_aa: CASRWTGGIYEQYF
v_call: TRBV2
d_call: TRBD1
clone_size: .
j_call: TRBJ2-7

cdr3_nt: TGTGCCAGTAAAGCCATCTTTTACACAGATACGCAGTATTTT
cdr3_aa: CASKAIFYTDTQYF
v_call: TRBV19
d_call: .
clone_size: few
j_call: TRBJ2-3

cdr3_nt: TGTGCCAGCAGGAATACGGGACTGGACTACAATGAGCAGTTCTTC
cdr3_aa: CASRNTGLDYNEQFF
v_call: TRBV27
d_call: .
clone_size: .
j_call: TRBJ2-1

cdr3_nt: TGTGCCAGCAGTGTTACAGGGGGCTTCTACAATGAGCAGTTCTTC
cdr3_aa: CASSVTGGFYNEQFF
v_call: TRBV2
d_call: TRBD1
clone_size: .
j_call: TRBJ2-1

cdr3_nt: TGTGCCAGCAGCCAAGGCCCGGGACAGGGGAATGAAAAACTGTTTTTT
cdr3_aa: CASSQGPGQGNEKLFF
v_call: TRBV14
d_call: TRBD1
clone_size: .
j_call: TRBJ1-4

cdr3_nt: TGTGCCAGCAGCTCAACAGGGAGTGGTGAAAAACTGTTTTTT
cdr3_aa: CASSSTGSGEKLFF
v_call: TRBV7-2
d_call: .
clone_size: few
j_call: TRBJ1-4

cdr3_nt: TGCGCCAGCAGCCAAGGGGCGGGGGCCTACAATGAGCAGTTCTTC
cdr3_aa: CASSQGAGAYNEQFF
v_call: TRBV4-3
d_call: TRBD2
clone_size: .
j_call: TRBJ2-1

cdr3_nt: TGTGCCAGCAGCTCCACCCGTCTTGCAAGGGGCGCAGATACGCAGTATTTT
cdr3_aa: CASSSTRLARGADTQYF
v_call: TRBV13
d_call: .
clone_size: once
j_call: TRBJ2-3

cdr3_nt: TGCGCCAGCAGCCAGTTTCCAGCGAATGAGCAGTTCTTC
cdr3_aa: CASSQFPANEQFF
v_call: TRBV4-1
d_call: .
clone_size: .
j_call: TRBJ2-1

cdr3_nt: TGTGCCAGCAGAAACGGACCTGGGAGGACTGAAGCTTTCTTT
cdr3_aa: CASRNGPGRTEAFF
v_call: TRBV2
d_call: .
clone_size: .
j_call: TRBJ1-1

cdr3_nt: TGTGCCAGCAGTTACTTGGGGCAGGCCACTGAAGCTTTCTTT
cdr3_aa: CASSYLGQATEAFF
v_call: TRBV6-6
d_call: .
clone_size: .
j_call: TRBJ1-1

cdr3_nt: TGCGCCAGCAGCCAAGAGCGGACTACTGAAGCTTTCTTT
cdr3_aa: CASSQERTTEAFF
v_call: TRBV4-3
d_call: .
clone_size: .
j_call: TRBJ1-1